The TCR beta chain described here comes from a study of cytomegalovirus exposure and HLA in healthy donors. This clone was found a few times. The target antigen is unknown. The PCR was carried out with 60 Vbeta primers and 13 Jbeta primers. This table comes from immunoSEQ multiplex PCR, and its TCRdb copy is limited to in-frame clones, with some not included. The sample consists of tens of thousands of clones, approximately 7.1% of them appearing once. Overall study results and limits: Sequencing likely generated an artifact that appeared as a cluster of highly shared sequence variants. Association of a missense DCLRE1C variant with TCR beta V- and J-gene trimming was reported in a later analysis. Fewer N-insertions (relative to the 666-donor mean) were reportedly seen in an Asian-associated ancestry cluster in a later analysis.

Between the trimmed V and J ends, which lost 3 bases and 6 bases, there was a span of 11 bases. The CDR3 contains 13 residues. Germline V gene lookup returns CDR1 SGHAT and CDR2 FQDESV (reference sequence). This receptor was identified in a man aged 45-60 years in good health and CMV-seronegative. Sequencing was performed on PBMCs. The genes are TRBV11-1 and TRBJ2-5, with TRBD2 as a possible D gene (6 bases). The chain's CDR3 is CASSLGGAKTQYF. DNA of the CDR3: TGTGCCAGCAGCTTGGGAGGAGCAAAGACCCAGTACTTC. The complete variable domain, with remaining parts taken from reference TRBV11-1 and TRBJ2-5, reads EAEVAQSPRYKITEKSQAVAFWCDPISGHATLYWYRQILGQGPELLVQFQDESVVDDSQLPKDRFSAERLKGVDSTLKIQPAELGDSAMYLCASSLGGAKTQYFGPGTRLLVL.